Each of the 22 T cell receptor beta chains below was sequenced from the same sample in a study of control samples from healthy donors and cancer patients. Produced via immunoSEQ multiplex PCR; TCRdb's table is partial and in-frame only. In the table there are around 85,000 clones, over 90% of which are singletons. The material sequenced was blood. These receptors were collected from a woman between 18 and 29 years old in good health.

This chain joins TRBV7-8 and TRBJ2-2; D call uncertain. Germline CDR1 is SGHVS and CDR2 is FQNEAQ. With 5 bases removed from V and 4 bases from J, the gap between germline ends came to 14 bases. CDR3 length: 15 residues. CDR3 in amino acids: CASSQAGRPTGELFF. The CDR3 DNA reads as TGTGCCAGCAGCCAAGCCGGCAGACCCACCGGGGAGCTGTTTTTT.

The rearrangement joins TRBV9 to TRBJ2-1, with 11 bases matching TRBD2. The CDR3 contains 20 residues. The V and J ends lost 0 bases and 2 bases, in that order; junction bases with no gene match: 13. CDR1 SGDLS and CDR2 YYNGEE come from the germline V gene. The CDR3: CASSVAGSPSSGGPYNEQFF. The CDR3 DNA reads as TGTGCCAGCAGCGTAGCTGGTTCTCCCTCTAGCGGGGGGCCCTACAATGAGCAGTTCTTC.

This clone was observed a single time. V gene TRBV7-8 combines with J gene TRBJ1-5, with TRBD1 as a possible D gene (5 bases). The V end lost 1 base, the J end lost 7 bases, and 26 bases lay between the germline ends. This CDR3 has 19 residues. Germline CDR1 is SGHVS and CDR2 is FQNEAQ. The CDR3 loop is CASSLGRGGQGAIIQPQHF. As DNA, the CDR3 is TGTGCCAGCAGCTTAGGGAGAGGCGGGCAAGGGGCTATCATCCAGCCCCAGCATTTT.

The chain recombines TRBV5-1 with TRBJ1-2, with D unclear. V gave up 0 bases and J gave up 3 bases, with 12 bases separating them. CDR3 length: 15 amino acids. The germline gives CDR1 SGHRS, CDR2 YFSETQ. The CDR3 loop is CASSLGSNLDYGYTF. DNA for the CDR3: TGCGCCAGCAGCTTGGGTAGTAACCTGGACTATGGCTACACCTTC.

V and J are TRBV9 and TRBJ2-1, with D possibly matching TRBD1 (5 bases). The CDR3 is made up of 14 amino acids. CDR1 SGDLS and CDR2 YYNGEE come from the germline V gene. V was trimmed by 2 bases and J by 5 bases, leaving 11 bases between them. In DNA, the CDR3 is TGTGCCAGCAGCGTCCCCGACAGAGACAATGAGCAGTTCTTC. Protein product: CASSVPDRDNEQFF.

This rearrangement joins TRBV5-1 to TRBJ1-1, with D possibly being TRBD1 (5 bases). Germline values: CDR1 SGHRS, CDR2 YFSETQ. V shed 0 bases and J shed 0 bases, with 12 bases lying between them. The CDR3 sequence is 16 residues long. The chain's CDR3 is CASSLEGTGVNTEAFF. The CDR3 bases are TGCGCCAGCAGCTTGGAAGGGACGGGCGTGAACACTGAAGCTTTCTTT.

V gene TRBV19 combines with J gene TRBJ2-2, with D perhaps assigned TRBD1 or TRBD2 (5 bases each). CDR1 and CDR2 (germline): LNHDA, SQIVND (reference sequence). This CDR3 has 16 amino acids. Trimming removed 3 bases from V and 5 bases from J, with 16 bases in between. The CDR3 region has the DNA TGTGCCAGTAGTATGATGAGGGGCGCGCGAACCGGGGAGCTGTTTTTT. Translation: CASSMMRGARTGELFF.

The rearrangement links TRBV20-1 to TRBJ2-4, with D possibly being TRBD2 (6 bases). The CDR3 length is 15 residues. CDR1 DFQATT and CDR2 SNEGSKA come from the germline V gene (reference sequence). V was shortened by 3 bases and J by 8 bases, with 20 bases between the two germline ends. The CDR3 here is CSASRWGEPKDIQYF. The CDR3 nucleotides are TGCAGTGCTAGTCGTTGGGGGGAGCCCAAGGACATTCAGTACTTC.

This clone has just one count. The rearrangement links TRBV10-3 to TRBJ1-4; 7 bases are shared with TRBD1. V gave up 6 bases and J gave up 4 bases; unmatched junction bases: 8. Germline CDR1 reads ENHRY; CDR2 reads SYGVKD. The CDR3 is 15 residues long. CDR3 loop: CAISGTGTVNEKLFF. As DNA, the CDR3 is TGTGCCATCAGCGGAACCGGGACAGTTAATGAAAAACTGTTTTTT.

J is TRBJ1-1 and V is TRBV7-8, with 7 bases lining up with TRBD1. V trimming: 1 base; J trimming: 3 bases; junction bases outside the gene matches: 2. The germline V gene has CDR1 SGHVS and CDR2 FQNEAQ. There are 14 residues in the CDR3. CDR3 loop: CASSLETGDTEAFF. As DNA, the CDR3 is TGTGCCAGCAGCTTAGAAACAGGGGACACTGAAGCTTTCTTT.

CDR3 in amino acids: CASSGDLGRANYGYTF. Written as DNA, the CDR3 is TGTGCCAGCAGCGGGGACTTGGGAAGGGCTAACTATGGCTACACCTTC. This chain joins TRBV27 and TRBJ1-2; D is possibly TRBD1 (5 bases). The CDR3 consists of 16 residues. Germline CDR1 reads MNHEY; CDR2 reads SMNVEV (reference sequence). The V and J ends lost 6 bases and 0 bases respectively, with 17 bases between them.

The rearrangement links TRBV6-5 to TRBJ2-3, with D possibly matching TRBD1 (7 bases). The ends were cut back, 6 bases at V and 0 bases at J, with 13 bases in the middle. This CDR3 contains 15 residues. Germline values: CDR1 MNHEY, CDR2 SVGAGI. The CDR3 sequence: CASRTQGGSTDTQYF. CDR3 DNA: TGTGCCAGCAGGACCCAGGGGGGCAGCACAGATACGCAGTATTTT.

This clone was seen just once. The chain carries TRBV19 and TRBJ2-7; D might be TRBD2 (6 bases). The length of the CDR3 is 13 residues. Germline V gene sequence: CDR1 LNHDA, CDR2 SQIVND (reference sequence). Trimming pared 3 bases from V and 4 bases from J, leaving 10 bases between. CDR3 nucleotides: TGTGCCAGTAGTATTACTCGGGGGTACGAGCAGTACTTC. Its protein product is CASSITRGYEQYF.

V is TRBV27 and J is TRBJ1-6; D gene unclear. This CDR3 is built from 14 residues. With 3 bases removed from V and 6 bases from J, the gap between germline ends came to 9 bases. CDR1 is MNHEY and CDR2 is SMNVEV in the germline V gene (reference sequence). CDR3 protein: CASSFGPSNSPLHF. CDR3 nucleotide sequence: TGTGCCAGCAGTTTCGGACCGAGTAATTCACCCCTCCACTTT.

This chain links TRBV5-1 with TRBJ2-7, with TRBD1 matching over 9 bases. V shed 4 bases, J shed 3 bases, and the junction held 5 bases outside the gene matches. From germline, CDR1 is SGHRS and CDR2 YFSETQ. This CDR3 region has 14 residues. CDR3 amino acids: CASSLGQGNYEQYF. The CDR3 nucleotides read TGCGCCAGCAGCCTCGGACAGGGGAACTACGAGCAGTACTTC.

The J gene is TRBJ1-6, the V gene TRBV5-1; 7 bases line up with TRBD1. J was trimmed by 7 bases and V by 0 bases; bases with no gene match: 4. Germline-derived CDR1 and CDR2 are SGHRS and YFSETQ. CDR3 length: 15 residues. CDR3 in amino acids: CASSLEGTENSPLHF. For the CDR3, the DNA is TGCGCCAGCAGCTTGGAAGGGACAGAAAATTCACCCCTCCACTTT.

The chain joins TRBV5-3 to TRBJ2-7; 7 nucleotides agree with TRBD2. TRBV5-3 is an ORF for which the function is uncertain. The V gene end was trimmed by 3 bases and the J gene end by 2 bases; junction bases not matched to a gene: 20. The CDR3 contains 19 residues. The CDR3 nucleotides are TGTGCCAGAAGCTGGGGGGGAATTCCAACCCCATCCGTTACCTACGAGCAGTACTTC. Its protein product is CARSWGGIPTPSVTYEQYF.

This clone has a single count. The chain is built from TRBV23-1 and TRBJ2-3, with D hard to call. TRBV23-1 is designated an ORF whose function remains uncertain. The length of the CDR3 is 16 residues. V gave up 4 bases and J gave up 2 bases, with 16 bases separating them. CDR3 loop: CASSRSPKPYTDTQYF. The CDR3, as DNA: TGCGCCAGCAGTCGTTCCCCGAAGCCATACACAGATACGCAGTATTTT.

This sequence joins TRBV19 and TRBJ1-1; no clear D gene. CDR3 size: 14 residues. CDR1 and CDR2 from the germline V gene are LNHDA and SQIVND (reference sequence). V was clipped by 5 bases and J by 4 bases, with 14 bases between them. The CDR3, as DNA: TGTGCCAGTAGTCCAGTTGGGTCGGGCACTGAAGCTTTCTTT. Protein: CASSPVGSGTEAFF.

CDR3 bases: TGTGCCACCAGCAGTTTCACAGGGGACTATGGCTACACCTTC. It codes for CATSSFTGDYGYTF. The rearrangement joins TRBV15 to TRBJ1-2, with 7 positions matching TRBD1. Germline assignment: CDR1 LNHNV and CDR2 YYDKDF (reference sequence). V shed 3 bases and J 3 bases; nucleotides not matched to a gene: 4. The CDR3 runs to 14 residues.

The chain has TRBV4-2 and TRBJ2-3; the match to TRBD2 covers 10 bases. The junction had 6 bases not matched to a gene; V was cut back by 7 bases and J by 2 bases. Germline assignment: CDR1 LGHNA and CDR2 YNFKEQ. The CDR3 runs to 15 residues. The CDR3 reads CASTLLAGTTDTQYF. The CDR3 DNA sequence: TGTGCCAGCACCTTACTAGCGGGAACCACAGATACGCAGTATTTT.

This rearrangement joins TRBV7-2 to TRBJ1-1; TRBD1 agrees at 7 bases. The CDR3 extends over 13 amino acids. The V segment lost 3 bases and the J segment 5 bases; nucleotides outside the gene matches: 3. The germline gives CDR1 SGHTA, CDR2 FQGNSA. DNA of the CDR3: TGTGCCAGCAGCTTGAGGGGGCGGACTGAAGCTTTCTTT. It specifies CASSLRGRTEAFF.